The rows below give T cell receptor beta chains drawn from one sample of a study of vaccination and CD4 T cells after COVID-19. TCRdb called the PCR reads again in MiXCR, with one record for every CDR3 protein. This table has around 20,000 distinct CDR3 sequences, about 60% appearing once. This material consisted of CD4+ T cells from blood, taken after SARS-CoV-2 vaccination. All receptors derive from a human donor who had recovered from COVID-19. The CDR3 runs from the conserved cysteine through the conserved F or W. Fields, in order: J gene, V gene, CDR3 protein.

J gene: TRBJ2-7
V gene: TRBV7-9
CDR3 protein: CASSAGATSYEQYF

J gene: TRBJ2-7
V gene: TRBV7-8
CDR3 protein: CASSSSRGRVGEQYF

J gene: TRBJ2-1
V gene: TRBV20-1
CDR3 protein: CSATRREKGGDEQFF

J gene: TRBJ1-5
V gene: TRBV6-2/TRBV6-3
CDR3 protein: CASSQEWASNQPQHF

J gene: TRBJ2-5
V gene: TRBV5-6
CDR3 protein: CASSSGGGLETQYF

J gene: TRBJ2-3
V gene: TRBV15
CDR3 protein: CATTAPSTDTQYF

J gene: TRBJ1-5
V gene: TRBV20-1
CDR3 protein: CSANGPKTGIQPQHF

J gene: TRBJ2-5
V gene: TRBV7-6
CDR3 protein: CASSTGQGSQETQYF

J gene: TRBJ2-3
V gene: TRBV11-2
CDR3 protein: CASSLSQGIDTQYF

J gene: TRBJ2-7
V gene: TRBV2
CDR3 protein: CASSLRLRDYEQYF

J gene: TRBJ1-5
V gene: TRBV4-1
CDR3 protein: CASSQESGRGYNQPQHF

J gene: TRBJ2-7
V gene: TRBV30
CDR3 protein: CAWSVRGREQYF

J gene: TRBJ2-3
V gene: TRBV7-3
CDR3 protein: CASSAQGGDTDTQYF

J gene: TRBJ2-1
V gene: TRBV20-1
CDR3 protein: CSVFGTGSNEQFF

J gene: TRBJ2-1
V gene: TRBV11-2
CDR3 protein: CASSLDPPGLASYNEQFF

J gene: TRBJ2-1
V gene: TRBV10-3
CDR3 protein: CAISRTSGNNEQFF

J gene: TRBJ1-2
V gene: TRBV20-1
CDR3 protein: CSARDLGVSGGYTF

J gene: TRBJ2-1
V gene: TRBV19
CDR3 protein: CASSRLAGGNEQFF

J gene: TRBJ2-3
V gene: TRBV5-4
CDR3 protein: CAIPLGTSTDTQYF

J gene: TRBJ2-2
V gene: TRBV18
CDR3 protein: CASSPRSSPGELFF

J gene: TRBJ2-3
V gene: TRBV27
CDR3 protein: CASTTVRGRGRTDTQYF

J gene: TRBJ1-2
V gene: TRBV2
CDR3 protein: CASSVQGSGYTF

J gene: TRBJ2-5
V gene: TRBV30
CDR3 protein: CAWSVGGRETQYF

J gene: TRBJ1-5
V gene: TRBV12-3/TRBV12-4
CDR3 protein: CASSLQGARQPQHF

J gene: TRBJ2-1
V gene: TRBV20-1
CDR3 protein: CSASATERGVF

J gene: TRBJ1-2
V gene: TRBV20-1
CDR3 protein: CSARERTQVGVRGSGYTF

J gene: TRBJ2-3
V gene: TRBV6-2/TRBV6-3
CDR3 protein: CASRYSGRVDTQYF

J gene: TRBJ1-6
V gene: TRBV20-1
CDR3 protein: CSARAFHPGSSYNSPLHF

J gene: TRBJ2-7
V gene: TRBV10-1
CDR3 protein: CASSESRTSGIGYEQYF

J gene: TRBJ2-5
V gene: TRBV20-1
CDR3 protein: CSGQIEETQYF

J gene: TRBJ2-7
V gene: TRBV28
CDR3 protein: CASSYSSGSYYEQYF

J gene: TRBJ1-2
V gene: TRBV5-8
CDR3 protein: CASSGTQGEVDGYTF

J gene: TRBJ1-2
V gene: TRBV6-1
CDR3 protein: CASRTRQGYGYTF

J gene: TRBJ2-5
V gene: TRBV28
CDR3 protein: CASSHLSGRKIQETQYF

J gene: TRBJ1-6
V gene: TRBV25-1
CDR3 protein: CASSKSSYNSPLHF

J gene: TRBJ2-3
V gene: TRBV6-5
CDR3 protein: CASSYSAGGYTDTQYF

J gene: TRBJ1-2
V gene: TRBV20-1
CDR3 protein: CSARFRGRSIANYGYTF

J gene: TRBJ1-5
V gene: TRBV19
CDR3 protein: CASSRGTGEYNQPQHF

J gene: TRBJ2-1
V gene: TRBV7-9
CDR3 protein: CASSLTGVTKFF

J gene: TRBJ2-3
V gene: TRBV20-1
CDR3 protein: CSATGLVTDTQYF

J gene: TRBJ2-1
V gene: TRBV20-1
CDR3 protein: CSARDLRLAGNNEQFF

J gene: TRBJ2-3
V gene: TRBV6-1
CDR3 protein: CASRLSTRDTQYF

J gene: TRBJ2-7
V gene: TRBV20-1
CDR3 protein: CSARDLGTSGSTTYEQYF

J gene: TRBJ1-6
V gene: TRBV5-4
CDR3 protein: CASSSRMGGYNSPLHF

J gene: TRBJ1-4
V gene: TRBV27
CDR3 protein: CASSSPGSTNEKLFF

J gene: TRBJ2-1
V gene: TRBV21-1
CDR3 protein: CASSKVERGSYNEQFF

J gene: TRBJ2-3
V gene: TRBV6-1
CDR3 protein: CASAALDTQYF

J gene: TRBJ2-6
V gene: TRBV19
CDR3 protein: CASSSGLAGGSNVLTF

J gene: TRBJ2-2
V gene: TRBV20-1
CDR3 protein: CSAKRGTNTGELFF

J gene: TRBJ2-1
V gene: TRBV9
CDR3 protein: CASSVQSRVEGDQFF

J gene: TRBJ1-2
V gene: TRBV2
CDR3 protein: CASSESGVTLSYTF

J gene: TRBJ2-7
V gene: TRBV27
CDR3 protein: CASSSRLTGPGEQYF

J gene: TRBJ2-7
V gene: TRBV5-5
CDR3 protein: CASSLDPATYEQYF

J gene: TRBJ1-4
V gene: TRBV5-3
CDR3 protein: CARSLTGTGRNEKLFF

J gene: TRBJ2-7
V gene: TRBV6-5
CDR3 protein: CASSLKRASVRQYF